The clone carrying this TCR beta chain came up many times. Its specificity is not known. This record belongs to a study of breast tumors, draining lymph nodes, adjacent tissues. Each CDR3 protein gets one entry after TCRdb re-called the multiplex PCR reads with MiXCR. The table has approximately 200,000 distinct CDR3 sequences, about 32% seen once. Samples came from axillary lymph nodes draining the breast cancer. Points from the study as a whole: Tumor TCR diversity was below lymph nodes but above nontumor tissue.

The CDR3 covers 14 residues. Germline CDR1 LGHDT, CDR2 YNNKEL (reference sequence). V was shortened by 0 bases and J by 6 bases, with 12 bases between the two germline ends. The receptor was isolated from a female donor with breast cancer. Some clones in this sample may be carry-over from other donors' samples. The J gene is TRBJ2-7, the V gene TRBV3-1; D is undetermined. The sample comprised axillary lymph node tissue. CDR3 sequence reads: CASSQDRSVGEQYF. The CDR3 DNA reads TGTGCCAGCAGCCAAGATAGGTCGGTGGGCGAGCAGTACTTC.